This T cell receptor beta chain was found in a study of T-cell reconstitution after alpha-beta-depleted transplantation in children. General study findings and limits: Reported findings indicate that, about two months after transplant, alpha-beta T cells came from several hundred expanded clones, which were derived from non-depleted graft cells. It was newly produced T cells that mostly accounted for T-cell counts and diversity one year after transplant.

The germline V gene encodes CDR1 SNHLY and CDR2 FYNNEI. Trimming removed 2 bases from V and 3 bases from J; junction bases left unmatched: 15. The CDR3 is made up of 19 amino acids. Molecular barcoding with unique molecular identifiers was used for the TCRbeta library. TCRdb reanalysed the PCR reads using MiXCR and keeps one entry per CDR3 protein. The top ten hold 5% of the sample, which has about 830,000 distinct CDR3 sequences, approximately 15% seen once. Details on this clonotype: The target antigen is unknown.

The TCR comes from a male patient younger than 18 who had a stem cell transplant for acute lymphoblastic leukemia, so the T cells may come from the graft donor. The J gene is TRBJ2-3, the V gene TRBV2; 9 nucleotides match TRBD2. This material consisted of PBMCs, mostly from graft donor cells, taken 360 days after TCRalphabeta/CD19-depleted stem cell transplant. CDR3 in DNA: TGTGCCAGCAGTGAATATGGATCGCGGGAGGGCCGGGTGACAGATACGCAGTATTTT. This codes for CASSEYGSREGRVTDTQYF.